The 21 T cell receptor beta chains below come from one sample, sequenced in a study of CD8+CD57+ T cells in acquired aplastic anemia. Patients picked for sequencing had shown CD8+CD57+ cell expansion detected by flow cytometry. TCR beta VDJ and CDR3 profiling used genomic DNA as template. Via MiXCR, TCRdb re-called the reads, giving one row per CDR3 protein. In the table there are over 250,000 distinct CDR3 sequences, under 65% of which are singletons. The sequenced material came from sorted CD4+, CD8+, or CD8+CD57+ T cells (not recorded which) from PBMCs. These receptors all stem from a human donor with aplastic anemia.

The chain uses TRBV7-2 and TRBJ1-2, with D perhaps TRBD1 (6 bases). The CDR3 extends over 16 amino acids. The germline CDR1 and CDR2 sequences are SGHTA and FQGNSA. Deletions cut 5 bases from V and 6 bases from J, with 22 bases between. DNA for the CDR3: TGTGCCAGCAGCCTGGGGGGTAGCGGGGGGGGCAATGGCTACACCTTC. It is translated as CASSLGGSGGGNGYTF.

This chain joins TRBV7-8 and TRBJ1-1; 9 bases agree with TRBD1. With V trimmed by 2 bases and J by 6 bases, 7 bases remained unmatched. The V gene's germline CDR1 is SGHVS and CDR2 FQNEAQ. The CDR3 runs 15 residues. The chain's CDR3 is CASSLSRDRVPEAFF. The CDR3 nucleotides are TGTGCCAGCAGCTTAAGCCGGGACAGGGTTCCTGAAGCTTTCTTT.

CDR3 sequence (DNA): TGTGCCAGCTCACCACCGACAGGGGGGAACAATCAGCCCCAGCATTTT. Protein sequence: CASSPPTGGNNQPQHF. J is TRBJ1-5 and V is TRBV18, with 9 bases matching TRBD1. This CDR3 is 16 amino acids long. J lost 3 bases, V lost 0 bases, and 3 bases had no gene match. The germline V gene encodes CDR1 KGHSH and CDR2 LQKENI.

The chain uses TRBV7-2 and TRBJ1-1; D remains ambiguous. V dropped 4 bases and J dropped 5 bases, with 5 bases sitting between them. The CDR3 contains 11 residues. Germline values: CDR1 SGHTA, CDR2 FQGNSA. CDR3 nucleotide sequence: TGTGCCAGCAGCTCCCATACTGAAGCTTTCTTT. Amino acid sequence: CASSSHTEAFF. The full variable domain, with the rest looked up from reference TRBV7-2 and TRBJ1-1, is GAGVSQSPSNKVTEKGKDVELRCDPISGHTALYWYRQSLGQGLEFLIYFQGNSAPDKSGLPSDRFSAERTGGSVSTLTIQRTQQEDSAVYLCASSSHTEAFFGQGTRLTVV.

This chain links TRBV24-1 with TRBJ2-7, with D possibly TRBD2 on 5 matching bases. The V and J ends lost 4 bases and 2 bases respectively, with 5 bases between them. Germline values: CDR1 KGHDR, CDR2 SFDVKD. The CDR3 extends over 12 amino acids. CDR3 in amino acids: CATSDGAYEQYF. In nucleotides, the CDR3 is TGTGCCACCAGTGACGGGGCCTACGAGCAGTACTTC.

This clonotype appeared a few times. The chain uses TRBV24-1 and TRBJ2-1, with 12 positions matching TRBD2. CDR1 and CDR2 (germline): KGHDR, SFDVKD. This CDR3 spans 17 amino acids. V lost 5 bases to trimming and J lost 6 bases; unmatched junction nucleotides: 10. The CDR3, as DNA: TGTGCCACCAGTGCCTTGACTAGCGGGGGCGAATTCAATGAGCAGTTCTTC. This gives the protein CATSALTSGGEFNEQFF.

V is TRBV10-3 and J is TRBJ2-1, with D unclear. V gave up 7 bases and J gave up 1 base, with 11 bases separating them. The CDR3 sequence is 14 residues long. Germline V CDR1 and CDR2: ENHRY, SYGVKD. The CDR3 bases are TGTGCCATCATGGACCCGGGTTCCTACAATGAGCAGTTCTTC. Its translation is CAIMDPGSYNEQFF.

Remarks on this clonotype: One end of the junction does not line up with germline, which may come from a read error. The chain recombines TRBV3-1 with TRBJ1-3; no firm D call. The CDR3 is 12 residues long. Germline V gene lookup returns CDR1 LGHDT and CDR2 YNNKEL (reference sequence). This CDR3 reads CASESSGNTMYF. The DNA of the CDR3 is TGTGCCAGTGAGAGCTCTGGAAACACCATGTATTTT.

The CDR3: CASSLLGAHGNTIYF. CDR3 sequence (DNA): TGTGCCAGCAGCTTGCTGGGGGCGCACGGAAACACCATATATTTT. The chain uses TRBV25-1 and TRBJ1-3, with D possibly TRBD1 on 6 matching bases. The CDR3 contains 15 residues. The germline CDR1 and CDR2 sequences are MGHDK and SYGVNS. Trimming shortened V by 6 bases and J by 4 bases, and 16 bases separated the two germline ends. Full variable domain (remainder filled in from reference TRBV25-1 and TRBJ1-3): EADIYQTPRYLVIGTGKKITLECSQTMGHDKMYWYQQDPGMELHLIHYSYGVNSTEKGDLSSESTVSRIRTEHFPLTLESARPSHTSQYLCASSLLGAHGNTIYFGEGSWLTVV.

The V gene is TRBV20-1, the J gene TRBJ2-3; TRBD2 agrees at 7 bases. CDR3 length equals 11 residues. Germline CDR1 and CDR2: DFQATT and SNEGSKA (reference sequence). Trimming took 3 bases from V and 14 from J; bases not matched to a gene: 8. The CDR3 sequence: CSARSLGGRYF. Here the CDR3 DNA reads TGCAGTGCTAGGTCGCTCGGGGGGAGGTATTTT.

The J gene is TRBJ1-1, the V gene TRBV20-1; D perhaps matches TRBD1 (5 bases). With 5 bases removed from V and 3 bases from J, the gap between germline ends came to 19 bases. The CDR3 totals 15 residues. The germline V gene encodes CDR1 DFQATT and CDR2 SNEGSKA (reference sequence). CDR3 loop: CSAPRWGAVDTEAFF. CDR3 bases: TGCAGTGCTCCACGGTGGGGCGCCGTGGACACTGAAGCTTTCTTT.

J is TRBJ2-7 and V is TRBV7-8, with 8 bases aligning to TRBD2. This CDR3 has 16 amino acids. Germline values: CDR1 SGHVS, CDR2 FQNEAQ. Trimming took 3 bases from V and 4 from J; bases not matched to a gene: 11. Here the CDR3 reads CASSLGQSGSRYEQYF. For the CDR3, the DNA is TGTGCCAGCAGCTTGGGCCAAAGCGGGAGTAGGTACGAGCAGTACTTC.

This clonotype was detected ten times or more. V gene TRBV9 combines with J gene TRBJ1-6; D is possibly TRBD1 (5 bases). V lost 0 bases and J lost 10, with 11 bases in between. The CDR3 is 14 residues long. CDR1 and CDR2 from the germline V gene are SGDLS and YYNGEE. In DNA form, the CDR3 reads TGTGCCAGCAGCGTAGGGGGGGAGACATCACCCCTCCACTTT. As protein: CASSVGGETSPLHF.

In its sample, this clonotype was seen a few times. CDR3 protein: CASSELGQPNQPQHF. The CDR3 DNA is TGTGCCAGCAGTGAGCTTGGGCAGCCCAATCAGCCCCAGCATTTT. This rearrangement joins TRBV2 to TRBJ1-5; no reliable D call. Germline CDR1 is SNHLY and CDR2 is FYNNEI. Trimming took 3 bases from V and 3 from J, leaving 12 bases between them. This CDR3 spans 15 amino acids.

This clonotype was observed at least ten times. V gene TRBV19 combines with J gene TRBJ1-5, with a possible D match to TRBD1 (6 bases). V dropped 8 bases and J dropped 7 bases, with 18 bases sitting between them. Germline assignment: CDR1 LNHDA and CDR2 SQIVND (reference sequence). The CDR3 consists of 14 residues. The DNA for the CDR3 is TGTGCCAGTGCATACAAAGGGGGGGGACAGCCCCAGCATTTT. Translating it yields CASAYKGGGQPQHF.

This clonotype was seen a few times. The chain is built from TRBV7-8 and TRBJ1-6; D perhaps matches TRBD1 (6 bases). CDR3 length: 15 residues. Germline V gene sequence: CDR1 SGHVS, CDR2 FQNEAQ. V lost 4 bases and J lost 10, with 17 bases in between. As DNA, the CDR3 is TGTGCCAGCAGCTCATCCACAGGGTTTGCATCACCCCTCCACTTT. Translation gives CASSSSTGFASPLHF.

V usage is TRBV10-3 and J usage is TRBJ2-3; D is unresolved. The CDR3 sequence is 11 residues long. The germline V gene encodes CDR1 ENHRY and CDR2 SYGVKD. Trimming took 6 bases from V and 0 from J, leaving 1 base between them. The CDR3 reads CAISSTDTQYF. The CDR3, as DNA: TGTGCCATCAGCAGCACAGATACGCAGTATTTT.

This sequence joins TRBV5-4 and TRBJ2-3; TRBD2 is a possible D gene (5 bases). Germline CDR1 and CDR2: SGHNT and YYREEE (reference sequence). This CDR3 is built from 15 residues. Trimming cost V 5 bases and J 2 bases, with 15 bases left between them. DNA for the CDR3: TGTGCCAGCAGAGGAGGAAGAGATAACACAGATACGCAGTATTTT. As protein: CASRGGRDNTDTQYF.

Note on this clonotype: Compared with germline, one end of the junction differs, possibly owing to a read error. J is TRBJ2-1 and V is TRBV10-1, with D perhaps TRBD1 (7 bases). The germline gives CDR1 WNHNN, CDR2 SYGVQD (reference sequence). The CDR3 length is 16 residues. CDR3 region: CAITGQGGYPHNEQFF. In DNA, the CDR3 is TGTGCCATCACGGGGCAGGGGGGATACCCGCACAATGAGCAGTTCTTC.

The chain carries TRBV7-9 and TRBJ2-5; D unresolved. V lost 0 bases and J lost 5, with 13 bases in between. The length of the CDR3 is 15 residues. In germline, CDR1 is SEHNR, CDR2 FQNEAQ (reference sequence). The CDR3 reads CASSLAAQDRETQYF. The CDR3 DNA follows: TGTGCCAGCAGCTTAGCGGCTCAGGACCGGGAGACCCAGTACTTC.

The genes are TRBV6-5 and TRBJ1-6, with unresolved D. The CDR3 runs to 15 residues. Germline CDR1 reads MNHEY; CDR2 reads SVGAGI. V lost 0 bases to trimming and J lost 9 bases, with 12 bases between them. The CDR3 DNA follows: TGTGCCAGCAGTTACTCAGGACCAAAGGGTTCACCCCTCCACTTT. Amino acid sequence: CASSYSGPKGSPLHF.